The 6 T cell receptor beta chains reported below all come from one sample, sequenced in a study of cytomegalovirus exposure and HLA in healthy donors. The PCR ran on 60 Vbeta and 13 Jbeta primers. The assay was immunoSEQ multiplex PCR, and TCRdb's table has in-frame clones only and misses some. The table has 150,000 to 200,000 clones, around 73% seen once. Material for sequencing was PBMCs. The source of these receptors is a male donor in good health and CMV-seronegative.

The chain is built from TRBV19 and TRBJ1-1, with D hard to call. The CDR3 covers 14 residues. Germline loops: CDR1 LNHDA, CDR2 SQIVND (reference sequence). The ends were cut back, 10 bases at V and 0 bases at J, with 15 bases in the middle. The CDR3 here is CATMAPEMNTEAFF. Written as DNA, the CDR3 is TGTGCCACCATGGCCCCAGAAATGAACACTGAAGCTTTCTTT. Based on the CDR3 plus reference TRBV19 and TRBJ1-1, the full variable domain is DGGITQSPKYLFRKEGQNVTLSCEQNLNHDAMYWYRQDPGQGLRLIYYSQIVNDFQKGDIAEGYSVSREKKESFPLTVTSAQKNPTAFYLCATMAPEMNTEAFFGQGTRLTVV.

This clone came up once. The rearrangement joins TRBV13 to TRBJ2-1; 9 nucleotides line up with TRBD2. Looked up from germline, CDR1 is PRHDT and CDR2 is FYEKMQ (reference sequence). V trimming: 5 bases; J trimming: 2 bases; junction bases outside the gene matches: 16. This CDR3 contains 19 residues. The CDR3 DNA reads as TGTGCCAGCAGCCTCCGGGCCGCTAGCGGGGTAAGGACCTACAATGAGCAGTTCTTC. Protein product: CASSLRAASGVRTYNEQFF.

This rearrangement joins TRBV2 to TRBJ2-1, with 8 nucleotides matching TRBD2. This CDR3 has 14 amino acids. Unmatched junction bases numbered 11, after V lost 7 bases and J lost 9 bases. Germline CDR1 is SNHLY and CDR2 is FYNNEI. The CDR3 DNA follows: TGTGCCAGCAACCAGGGGCGGGGGGCGAGTGAGCAGTTCTTC. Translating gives CASNQGRGASEQFF.

For the CDR3, the DNA is TGTGCCTGGGGACACAGGGGCAAATCTGGAAACACCATATATTTT. Its protein is CAWGHRGKSGNTIYF. The chain employs TRBV30 and TRBJ1-3, with 7 bases lining up with TRBD1. Unmatched junction bases numbered 8, after V lost 5 bases and J lost 1 base. This CDR3 region has 15 residues. The germline V gene encodes CDR1 GTSNPN and CDR2 SVGIG (reference sequence).

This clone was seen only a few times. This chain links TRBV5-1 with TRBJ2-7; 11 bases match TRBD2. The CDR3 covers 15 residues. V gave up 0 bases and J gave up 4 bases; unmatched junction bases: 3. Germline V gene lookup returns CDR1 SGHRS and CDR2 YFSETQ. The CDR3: CASSLDLAGGYEQYF. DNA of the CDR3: TGCGCCAGCAGCTTGGATCTAGCGGGGGGTTACGAGCAGTACTTC.

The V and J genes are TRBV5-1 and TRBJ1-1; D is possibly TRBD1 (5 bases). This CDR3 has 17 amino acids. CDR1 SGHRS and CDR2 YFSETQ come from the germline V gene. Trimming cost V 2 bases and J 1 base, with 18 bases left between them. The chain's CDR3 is CASSLRTTSVANTEAFF. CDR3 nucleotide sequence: TGCGCCAGCAGCTTAAGGACAACCTCAGTGGCGAACACTGAAGCTTTCTTT.